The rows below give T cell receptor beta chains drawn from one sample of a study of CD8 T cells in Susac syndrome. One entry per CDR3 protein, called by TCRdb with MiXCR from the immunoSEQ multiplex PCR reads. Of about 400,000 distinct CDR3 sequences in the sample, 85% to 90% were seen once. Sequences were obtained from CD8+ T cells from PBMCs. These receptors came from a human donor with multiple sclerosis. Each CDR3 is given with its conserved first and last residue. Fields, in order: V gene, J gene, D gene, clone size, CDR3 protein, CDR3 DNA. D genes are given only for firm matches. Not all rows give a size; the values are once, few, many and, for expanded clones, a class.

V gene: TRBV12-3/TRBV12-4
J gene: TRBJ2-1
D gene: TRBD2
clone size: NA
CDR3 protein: CASNKGTTLGNEQFF
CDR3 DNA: TGTGCCAGCAACAAAGGGACTACCTTAGGGAATGAGCAGTTCTTC

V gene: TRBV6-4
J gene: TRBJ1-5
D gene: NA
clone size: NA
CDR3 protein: CASSEQMDNQPQHF
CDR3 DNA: TGTGCCAGCAGTGAACAGATGGACAATCAGCCCCAGCATTTT

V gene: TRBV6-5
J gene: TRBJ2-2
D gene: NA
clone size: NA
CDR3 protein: CASSLFGGQAGELFF
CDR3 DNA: TGTGCCAGCAGCTTATTCGGTGGTCAGGCCGGGGAGCTGTTTTTT

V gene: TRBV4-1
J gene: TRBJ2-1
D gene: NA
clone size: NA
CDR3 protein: CASSQVGAYEQFF
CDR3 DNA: TGCGCCAGCAGCCAAGTGGGGGCATATGAGCAGTTCTTC

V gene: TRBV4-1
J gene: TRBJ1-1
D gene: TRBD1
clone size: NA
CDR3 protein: CASSHPQGANTEAFF
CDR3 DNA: TGCGCCAGCAGCCATCCCCAGGGGGCGAACACTGAAGCTTTCTTT

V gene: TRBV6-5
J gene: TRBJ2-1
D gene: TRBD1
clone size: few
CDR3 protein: CASSRQGSSYNEQFF
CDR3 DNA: TGTGCCAGCAGTCGACAGGGTAGCTCCTACAATGAGCAGTTCTTC

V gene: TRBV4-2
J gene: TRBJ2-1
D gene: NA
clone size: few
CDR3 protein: CASSPGSGHEQFF
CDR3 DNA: TGTGCCAGCAGCCCGGGGAGTGGCCATGAGCAGTTCTTC

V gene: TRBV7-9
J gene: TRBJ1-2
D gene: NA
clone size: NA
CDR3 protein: CASSLKLNYGYTF
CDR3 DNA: TGTGCCAGCAGCTTAAAATTAAACTATGGCTACACCTTC

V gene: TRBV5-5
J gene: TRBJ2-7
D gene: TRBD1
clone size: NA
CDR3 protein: CASSPPGQGYEQYF
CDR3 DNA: TGTGCCAGCAGTCCCCCGGGACAGGGGTACGAGCAGTACTTC

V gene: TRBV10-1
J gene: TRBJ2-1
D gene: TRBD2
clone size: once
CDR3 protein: CASSEAPSGANNEQFF
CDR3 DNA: TGCGCCAGCAGTGAGGCACCTAGCGGGGCTAACAATGAGCAGTTCTTC

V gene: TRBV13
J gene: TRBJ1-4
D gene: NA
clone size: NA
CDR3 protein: CASSQGEYEKLFF
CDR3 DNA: TGTGCCAGCAGCCAAGGGGAGTATGAAAAACTGTTTTTT

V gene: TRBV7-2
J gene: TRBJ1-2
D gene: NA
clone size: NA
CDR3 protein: CASSLGPGRPGRGYTF
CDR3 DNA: TGTGCCAGCAGCTTAGGGCCCGGGAGGCCGGGGCGTGGCTACACCTTC

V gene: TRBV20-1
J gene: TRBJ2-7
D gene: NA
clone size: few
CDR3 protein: CSARDQTDSSYEQYF
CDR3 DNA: TGCAGTGCTAGAGACCAAACGGACTCGTCCTACGAGCAGTACTTC

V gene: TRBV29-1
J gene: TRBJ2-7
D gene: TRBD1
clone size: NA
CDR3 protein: CSATGGEQYF
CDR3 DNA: TGCAGCGCGACAGGGGGTGAGCAGTACTTC

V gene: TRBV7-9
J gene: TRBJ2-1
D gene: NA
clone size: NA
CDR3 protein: CASSPTTVPRNEQFF
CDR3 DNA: TGTGCCAGCAGCCCCACTACGGTGCCTCGGAATGAGCAGTTCTTC

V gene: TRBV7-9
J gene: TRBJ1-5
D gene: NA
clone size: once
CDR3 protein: CASSLDLKPQHF
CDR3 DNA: TGTGCCAGCAGCTTGGACCTCAAGCCCCAGCATTTT

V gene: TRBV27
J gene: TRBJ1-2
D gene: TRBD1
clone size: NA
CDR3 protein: CASSPHDRVEGYTF
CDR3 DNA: TGTGCCAGCAGTCCCCACGACAGGGTGGAGGGCTACACCTTC

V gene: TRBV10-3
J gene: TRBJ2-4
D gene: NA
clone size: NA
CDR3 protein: CAISEASSDGGAKNIQYF
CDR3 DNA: TGTGCCATCAGTGAGGCCAGTTCCGATGGGGGGGCCAAAAACATTCAGTACTTC

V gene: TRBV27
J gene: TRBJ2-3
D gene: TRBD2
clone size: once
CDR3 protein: CASNDPKRGDTDTQYF
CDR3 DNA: TGTGCCAGCAACGATCCTAAGCGGGGCGACACAGATACGCAGTATTTT

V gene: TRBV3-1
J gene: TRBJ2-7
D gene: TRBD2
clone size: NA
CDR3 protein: CASSLRLAASYEQYF
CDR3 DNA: TGTGCCAGCAGCTTACGACTAGCGGCGAGCTACGAGCAGTACTTC

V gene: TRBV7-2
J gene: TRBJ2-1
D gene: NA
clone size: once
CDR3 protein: CASSLGGNLYNEQFF
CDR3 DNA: TGTGCCAGCAGCTTAGGGGGGAACCTGTACAATGAGCAGTTCTTC

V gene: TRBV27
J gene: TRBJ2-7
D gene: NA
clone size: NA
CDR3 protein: CASSLSAQGSRYEQYF
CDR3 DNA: TGTGCCAGCAGTTTATCGGCGCAGGGGAGCCGGTACGAGCAGTACTTC

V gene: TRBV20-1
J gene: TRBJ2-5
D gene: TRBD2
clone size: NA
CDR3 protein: CSAREASGNQETQYF
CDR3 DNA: TGCAGTGCTAGAGAGGCTAGCGGGAACCAAGAGACCCAGTACTTC

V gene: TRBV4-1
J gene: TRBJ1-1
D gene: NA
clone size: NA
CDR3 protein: CASTITQEGNTEAFF
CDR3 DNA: TGCGCCAGCACCATAACCCAGGAGGGAAACACTGAAGCTTTCTTT

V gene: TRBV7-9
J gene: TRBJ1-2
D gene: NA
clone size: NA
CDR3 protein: CASSLGGVDYGYTF
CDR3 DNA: TGTGCCAGCAGCTTAGGGGGAGTAGACTATGGCTACACCTTC

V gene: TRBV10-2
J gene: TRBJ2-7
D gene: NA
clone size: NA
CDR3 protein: CASSDPGRNEQYF
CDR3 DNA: TGCGCCAGCAGTGATCCGGGACGGAACGAGCAGTACTTC

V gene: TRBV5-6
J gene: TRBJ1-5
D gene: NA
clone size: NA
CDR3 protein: CASNLKQGRQPQHF
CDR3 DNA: TGTGCCAGCAACTTGAAGCAGGGCAGACAGCCCCAGCATTTT

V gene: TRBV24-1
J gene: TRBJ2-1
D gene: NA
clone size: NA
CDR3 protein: CATSGLTDNEQFF
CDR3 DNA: TGTGCCACTTCAGGGTTAACCGACAATGAGCAGTTCTTC

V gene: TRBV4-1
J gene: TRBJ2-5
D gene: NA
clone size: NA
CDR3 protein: CASSPRAAGGIQETQYF
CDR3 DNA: TGCGCCAGCAGCCCACGGGCGGCTGGCGGCATCCAAGAGACCCAGTACTTC

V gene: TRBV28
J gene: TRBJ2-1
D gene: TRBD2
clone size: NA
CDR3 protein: CASSTSSDLLAGNEQFF
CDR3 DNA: TGTGCCAGCAGTACCTCCTCGGACCTACTAGCGGGGAATGAGCAGTTCTTC

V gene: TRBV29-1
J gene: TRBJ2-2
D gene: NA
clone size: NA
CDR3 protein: CSVETPDSANTGELFF
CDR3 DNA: TGCAGCGTTGAAACCCCCGACAGCGCGAACACCGGGGAGCTGTTTTTT

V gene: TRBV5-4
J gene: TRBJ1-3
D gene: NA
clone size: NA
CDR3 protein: CASSLGGAYSGNTIYF
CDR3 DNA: TGTGCCAGCAGCTTAGGGGGGGCATATTCTGGAAACACCATATATTTT

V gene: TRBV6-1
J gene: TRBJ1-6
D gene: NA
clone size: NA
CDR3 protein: CASNGDSYNSPLHF
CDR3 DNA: TGTGCCAGCAACGGGGACTCCTATAATTCACCCCTCCACTTT

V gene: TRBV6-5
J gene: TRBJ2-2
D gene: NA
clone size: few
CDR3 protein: CASSYSSASTGELFF
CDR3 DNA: TGTGCCAGCAGTTACTCGTCGGCGAGCACCGGGGAGCTGTTTTTT